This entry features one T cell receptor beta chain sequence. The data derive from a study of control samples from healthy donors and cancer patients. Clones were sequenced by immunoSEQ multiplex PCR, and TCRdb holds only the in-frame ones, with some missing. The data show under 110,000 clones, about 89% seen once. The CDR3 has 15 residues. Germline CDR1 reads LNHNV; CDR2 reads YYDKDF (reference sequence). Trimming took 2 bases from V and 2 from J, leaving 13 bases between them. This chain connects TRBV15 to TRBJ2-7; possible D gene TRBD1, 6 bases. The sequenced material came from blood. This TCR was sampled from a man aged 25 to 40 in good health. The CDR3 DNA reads TGTGCCACCAGCAGAAGGTCAGGGACAACCTACGAGCAGTACGTC. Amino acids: CATSRRSGTTYEQYV.